Below, 21 T cell receptor beta chains from the same sample are listed, as sequenced in a study of beta chain features in type 1 diabetes. Expressed TCRB transcripts got sequenced, as all isolated RNA was reverse transcribed. This table comes from immunoSEQ multiplex PCR, and its TCRdb copy is limited to in-frame clones, with some not included. The sample has 250,000 to 300,000 clones; 13% to 15% are singletons. No antigen is known for these receptors. Study results and caveats: There was a moderate but significant shortening of TCRB CDR3s in all four CD4+ subsets of Type 1 diabetes patients.

The sequenced material came from naive CD4+ T cells from blood. Receptor source: a man aged 25 to 40 with type 1 diabetes.

The CDR3 loop reads CASSPPRARERVYGYTF. Here the CDR3 DNA reads TGTGCCAGCTCACCCCCAAGGGCCCGGGAGAGAGTCTATGGCTACACCTTC. The chain has TRBV18 and TRBJ1-2; D not resolved. The length of the CDR3 is 17 residues. V lost 3 bases to trimming and J lost 4 bases, with 21 bases between them. CDR1 KGHSH and CDR2 LQKENI come from the germline V gene.

The rearrangement joins TRBV4-2 to TRBJ2-1, with 15 bases identical to TRBD2. Losses at the gene ends were 4 bases for V and 8 bases for J; bases not matched to a gene: 3. The CDR3 totals 15 residues. Per germline, CDR1 LGHNA and CDR2 YNFKEQ. Here the CDR3 DNA reads TGTGCCAGCAGCCTAGGACTAGCGGGAGGGGATGAGCAGTTCTTC. Translated, it gives CASSLGLAGGDEQFF.

This chain joins TRBV5-1 and TRBJ1-2, with D perhaps TRBD1 (5 bases). CDR1 is SGHRS and CDR2 is YFSETQ in the germline V gene. Trimming left V 0 bases short and J 3 bases short, with 9 bases between. CDR3 length: 14 residues. The DNA of the CDR3 is TGCGCCAGCAGCTTGGGTCAGGGCGACTATGGCTACACCTTC. Protein product: CASSLGQGDYGYTF. Using reference TRBV5-1 and TRBJ1-2 for the parts outside the CDR3, the full variable domain is KAGVTQTPRYLIKTRGQQVTLSCSPISGHRSVSWYQQTPGQGLQFLFEYFSETQRNKGNFPGRFSGRQFSNSRSEMNVSTLELGDSALYLCASSLGQGDYGYTFGSGTRLTVV.

This clone was detected only a few times. The chain combines TRBV19 with TRBJ2-7; D is perhaps TRBD1 (6 bases). V dropped 3 bases and J dropped 3 bases, with 12 bases sitting between them. There are 14 residues in the CDR3. Per germline, CDR1 LNHDA and CDR2 SQIVND (reference sequence). The CDR3 protein is CASSINGQFYEQYF. DNA of the CDR3: TGTGCCAGTAGTATCAATGGACAGTTCTACGAGCAGTACTTC. The variable domain in full, completed from reference TRBV19 and TRBJ2-7, reads DGGITQSPKYLFRKEGQNVTLSCEQNLNHDAMYWYRQDPGQGLRLIYYSQIVNDFQKGDIAEGYSVSREKKESFPLTVTSAQKNPTAFYLCASSINGQFYEQYFGPGTRLTVT.

This chain joins TRBV9 and TRBJ2-1, with 7 positions matching TRBD2. The CDR3 sequence is 14 residues long. The junction had 4 bases not matched to a gene; V was cut back by 3 bases and J by 4 bases. CDR1 and CDR2 from the germline V gene are SGDLS and YYNGEE. CDR3 DNA: TGTGCCAGCAGCGGAGGAGCGGGATACAATGAGCAGTTCTTC. Translated: CASSGGAGYNEQFF.

J is TRBJ1-5 and V is TRBV27, with 7 bases aligning to TRBD1. Losses at the gene ends were 5 bases for V and 3 bases for J; bases not matched to a gene: 4. Per germline, CDR1 MNHEY and CDR2 SMNVEV (reference sequence). This CDR3 comprises 14 residues. The CDR3 loop reads CASSPGTVNQPQHF. Written as DNA, the CDR3 is TGTGCCAGCAGTCCGGGGACAGTCAATCAGCCCCAGCATTTT.

The chain has TRBV5-1 and TRBJ2-1, with 9 positions matching TRBD1. The ends lost 3 bases at V and 6 bases at J; junction bases unmatched: 7. This CDR3 has 15 residues. The germline V gene encodes CDR1 SGHRS and CDR2 YFSETQ. The CDR3 loop is CASSSHGTGINEQFF. The CDR3 DNA is TGCGCCAGCAGCTCACACGGGACAGGGATCAATGAGCAGTTCTTC.

In this sample, this clone turned up a few times. The V and J genes are TRBV15 and TRBJ1-1; a weak D match, TRBD1 (6 bases). CDR1 is LNHNV, CDR2 YYDKDF, per germline (reference sequence). The CDR3 covers 13 residues. V lost 4 bases and J 3 bases, leaving 9 bases between the germline ends. CDR3 coding DNA: TGTGCCACCAGCAATTACAGGGACACTGAAGCTTTCTTT. This encodes CATSNYRDTEAFF.

The V call is TRBV29-1, the J call TRBJ2-3; TRBD2 aligns across 8 bases. The V segment lost 4 bases and the J segment 0 bases; nucleotides outside the gene matches: 6. The V gene's germline CDR1 is SQVTM and CDR2 ANQGSEA. The CDR3 spans 15 residues. This CDR3 reads CSVADLAGSTDTQYF. The CDR3 region has the DNA TGCAGCGTTGCCGATCTAGCGGGTAGCACAGATACGCAGTATTTT.

This clone was counted only a few times. The chain couples TRBV20-1 to TRBJ2-7; no firm D call. The CDR3 totals 11 residues. Germline assignment: CDR1 DFQATT and CDR2 SNEGSKA (reference sequence). V was trimmed by 3 bases and J by 7 bases, leaving 10 bases between them. The CDR3 sequence: CSASTSWEQYF. In DNA, the CDR3 is TGCAGTGCTAGTACTTCCTGGGAGCAGTACTTC.

The V gene is TRBV29-1, the J gene TRBJ1-1; D not resolved. This CDR3 contains 17 residues. The germline V gene has CDR1 SQVTM and CDR2 ANQGSEA. Trimming cost V 6 bases and J 0 bases, with 23 bases left between them. CDR3 bases: TGCAGCGTCGGTTACCTCGGACGGGAGTCCATGAACACTGAAGCTTTCTTT. It is translated as CSVGYLGRESMNTEAFF.

The chain's CDR3 is CAWRRTLEAFF. The CDR3, as DNA: TGTGCCTGGAGGCGGACACTTGAAGCTTTCTTT. The chain uses TRBV30 and TRBJ1-1, with D maybe TRBD1 (5 bases). The V and J ends lost 3 bases and 7 bases respectively, with 9 bases between them. The CDR3 covers 11 residues. The germline gives CDR1 GTSNPN, CDR2 SVGIG (reference sequence).

The chain joins TRBV18 to TRBJ2-7; 7 bases fit TRBD2. CDR3 length: 15 amino acids. Looked up from germline, CDR1 is KGHSH and CDR2 is LQKENI. V shed 8 bases, J shed 2 bases, and the junction held 12 bases outside the gene matches. CDR3 region: CASAITSGETYEQYF. The CDR3 coding sequence is TGTGCCAGCGCGATCACAAGCGGGGAAACCTACGAGCAGTACTTC.

The rearrangement joins TRBV7-2 to TRBJ2-7; 14 nucleotides agree with TRBD2. The J segment lost 3 bases and the V segment lost 5 bases, leaving 6 bases of the junction unmatched. CDR3 length: 16 residues. Germline loops: CDR1 SGHTA, CDR2 FQGNSA. The CDR3 DNA is TGTGCCAGCAGCCTGGGGACTAGCGGGAGAGACTACGAGCAGTACTTC. This gives the protein CASSLGTSGRDYEQYF.

The chain carries TRBV9 and TRBJ2-7; 11 bases are a match to TRBD2. Germline V gives CDR1 SGDLS, CDR2 YYNGEE. V lost 3 bases to trimming and J lost 2 bases; unmatched junction nucleotides: 4. The CDR3 is 15 amino acids. Written as DNA, the CDR3 is TGTGCCAGCAGCGGGGGACTAGCGGTGGCCTACGAGCAGTACTTC. This translates into CASSGGLAVAYEQYF.

This clone was observed a few times. The V and J genes are TRBV27 and TRBJ2-2; 7 bases fit TRBD2. Trimming at V came to 2 bases and at J to 8 bases, leaving 8 bases not matched to a gene. The germline CDR1 and CDR2 sequences are MNHEY and SMNVEV (reference sequence). The length of the CDR3 is 15 residues. DNA for the CDR3: TGTGCCAGCAGTTTAGCCCGGACTAGTTTGGGGGAGCTGTTTTTT. Its protein is CASSLARTSLGELFF.

In its sample, this clone was seen a few times. This rearrangement joins TRBV19 to TRBJ1-5; 8 bases match TRBD1. This CDR3 contains 15 residues. V was pared by 7 bases and J by 6 bases, with 11 bases of the junction left unmatched. The germline V gene has CDR1 LNHDA and CDR2 SQIVND (reference sequence). CDR3 sequence reads: CASTLLQGVGQPQHF. The CDR3 DNA is TGTGCCAGTACCTTATTACAGGGGGTTGGTCAGCCCCAGCATTTT.

Of note for this clone: The sample contains more than one DNA sequence encoding this CDR3. The chain uses TRBV9 and TRBJ2-5; D not certain. CDR3 size: 11 residues. Germline V gives CDR1 SGDLS, CDR2 YYNGEE. V lost 4 bases and J 5 bases, leaving 6 bases between the germline ends. CDR3 sequence (DNA): TGTGCCAGCAGCCCTGGCGAGACCCAGTACTTC. Residues: CASSPGETQYF.

This clone was found a few times. The chain has TRBV9 and TRBJ2-1, with 8 positions matching TRBD1. Germline values: CDR1 SGDLS, CDR2 YYNGEE. V was pared by 0 bases and J by 4 bases, with 6 bases of the junction left unmatched. The CDR3 has 16 amino acids. CDR3 in amino acids: CASSVVGQGLYNEQFF. CDR3 nucleotide sequence: TGTGCCAGCAGCGTAGTAGGACAGGGCCTGTACAATGAGCAGTTCTTC.

This clone has only a few counts. The chain carries TRBV28 and TRBJ2-7, with 9 bases identical to TRBD2. Germline-derived CDR1 and CDR2 are MDHEN and SYDVKM. The J segment lost 5 bases and the V segment lost 4 bases, leaving 6 bases of the junction unmatched. The CDR3 contains 14 residues. This chain's CDR3 is CASSSGLAPHEQYF. CDR3 DNA: TGTGCCAGCAGTTCGGGACTAGCCCCCCACGAGCAGTACTTC.

This clone occurred a few times. V is TRBV5-1 and J is TRBJ2-7; 9 bases align to TRBD1. The CDR3 runs to 15 residues. Germline CDR1 and CDR2: SGHRS and YFSETQ. The V segment lost 4 bases and the J segment 3 bases; nucleotides outside the gene matches: 8. The CDR3 DNA sequence: TGCGCCAGCAGCCGGGGACAGGGCGTCGACTACGAGCAGTACTTC. It is translated as CASSRGQGVDYEQYF. The variable domain in full, completed from reference TRBV5-1 and TRBJ2-7, reads KAGVTQTPRYLIKTRGQQVTLSCSPISGHRSVSWYQQTPGQGLQFLFEYFSETQRNKGNFPGRFSGRQFSNSRSEMNVSTLELGDSALYLCASSRGQGVDYEQYFGPGTRLTVT.